This is a list of T cell receptor beta chains from one sample in a study of cytomegalovirus exposure and HLA in healthy donors. The assay was immunoSEQ multiplex PCR, and TCRdb's table has in-frame clones only and misses some. The profile shows 150,000 to 250,000 clones, around three quarters of them singletons. Source material: PBMCs. The receptors stem from a man aged 30-40 years in good health and CMV-seronegative. Each CDR3 is given with its conserved first and last residue. A D gene is named only where the DNA matches it firmly. Some rows have no size entry. The others give once, few or many, or a class for an expanded clone.

J gene	V gene	clone size	D gene	CDR3 protein	CDR3 DNA
TRBJ2-7	TRBV6-5	once	.	CASTRQGSYEQYF	TGTGCCAGCACCCGGCAGGGGTCCTACGAGCAGTACTTC
TRBJ2-7	TRBV27	.	TRBD1	CASSLGTGLGTSEQYF	TGTGCCAGCAGTTTAGGGACAGGGTTAGGAACTAGCGAGCAGTACTTC
TRBJ1-2	TRBV5-6	.	TRBD1	CASSFQGASNYGYTF	TGTGCCAGCAGCTTTCAGGGGGCGTCTAACTATGGCTACACCTTC
TRBJ1-1	TRBV15	once	.	CATSTPRAGRTEAFF	TGTGCCACCAGCACCCCCCGGGCAGGGAGGACTGAAGCTTTCTTT
TRBJ2-5	TRBV9	.	TRBD2	CASSAVASGRGTQYF	TGTGCCAGCAGCGCAGTGGCTAGCGGGAGGGGGACCCAGTACTTC
TRBJ2-7	TRBV9	few	TRBD1	CASSVGQGIYEQYF	TGTGCCAGCAGCGTAGGACAGGGGATTTACGAGCAGTACTTC
TRBJ2-5	TRBV7-6	.	TRBD1	CASSSPGTGNRETQYF	TGTGCCAGCAGCTCACCCGGGACAGGCAACCGGGAGACCCAGTACTTC
TRBJ2-1	TRBV6-1	.	TRBD2	CASSEEGGRSSYNEQFF	TGTGCCAGCAGTGAAGAGGGCGGGAGGAGCTCCTACAATGAGCAGTTCTTC
TRBJ2-7	TRBV10-3	once	.	CAISAELATYEQYF	TGTGCCATCAGCGCTGAACTAGCTACCTACGAGCAGTACTTC
TRBJ2-2	TRBV7-3	.	TRBD1	CASSLLTGGVRTGELFF	TGTGCCAGCAGCTTATTAACAGGGGGCGTTCGCACCGGGGAGCTGTTTTTT
TRBJ2-7	TRBV10-3	.	.	CAISEFSGSYEQYF	TGTGCCATCAGTGAGTTTAGCGGTTCCTACGAGCAGTACTTC
TRBJ2-2	TRBV28	.	TRBD2	CASSLWEGRLSTGELFF	TGTGCCAGCAGTTTGTGGGAGGGCCGTTTGAGCACCGGGGAGCTGTTTTTT
TRBJ2-7	TRBV7-6	.	TRBD1	CASSKTGGAYEQYF	TGTGCCAGCAGCAAGACAGGGGGAGCCTACGAGCAGTACTTC
TRBJ1-2	TRBV6-5	.	TRBD1	CASSYSMGTAYGYTF	TGTGCCAGCAGTTACTCGATGGGGACAGCGTATGGCTACACCTTC
TRBJ1-1	TRBV5-1	.	.	CASSLSRVGTEAFF	TGCGCCAGCAGCTTGAGCAGGGTGGGAACTGAAGCTTTCTTT
TRBJ2-5	TRBV6-1	.	TRBD2	CASSEHGLATNQETQYF	TGTGCCAGCAGTGAACACGGACTAGCGACCAACCAAGAGACCCAGTACTTC
TRBJ1-2	TRBV5-1	few	.	CASSGGGDYGYTF	TGCGCCAGCAGCGGAGGGGGGGACTATGGCTACACCTTC
TRBJ1-1	TRBV5-1	few	TRBD1	CASSLVDRDHTEAFF	TGCGCCAGCAGCTTAGTAGACAGGGACCACACTGAAGCTTTCTTT
TRBJ2-7	TRBV10-2	.	TRBD1	CASSEWTGPYEQYF	TGCGCCAGCAGTGAGTGGACAGGGCCTTACGAGCAGTACTTC
TRBJ1-1	TRBV5-1	many	TRBD1	CASSASPGQGAEAFF	TGCGCCAGCAGCGCATCCCCGGGACAGGGTGCGGAAGCTTTCTTT
TRBJ2-3	TRBV11-2	.	.	CASGRDFDTDTQYF	TGTGCCAGCGGCCGGGACTTCGACACAGATACGCAGTATTTT
TRBJ2-5	TRBV28	.	.	CASTLSTQRQAQTQYF	TGTGCCAGCACCCTAAGCACCCAACGACAGGCGCAGACCCAGTACTTC
TRBJ1-3	TRBV4-1	few	TRBD1	CASSQVGQDPRGDTIYF	TGCGCCAGCAGCCAAGTCGGACAGGACCCCCGTGGAGACACCATATATTTT
TRBJ2-1	TRBV25-1	.	TRBD1	CASSGDRGLKSNEQFF	TGTGCCAGCAGTGGCGACAGGGGGCTAAAATCCAATGAGCAGTTCTTC
TRBJ2-7	TRBV27	.	TRBD2	CASNPSGDSYEQYF	TGTGCCAGCAACCCTAGCGGGGACTCCTACGAGCAGTACTTC
TRBJ2-1	TRBV19	.	.	CASSGRTAASYNEQFF	TGTGCCAGTAGTGGACGGACAGCCGCCTCCTACAATGAGCAGTTCTTC
TRBJ1-5	TRBV10-1	.	TRBD1	CASSLDRLFYSNQPQHF	TGCGCCAGCAGTTTGGACAGGCTCTTCTATAGCAATCAGCCCCAGCATTTT
TRBJ2-1	TRBV2	.	TRBD2	CASSDPEGLAGYNEQFF	TGTGCCAGCAGTGACCCCGAGGGACTAGCGGGCTACAATGAGCAGTTCTTC
TRBJ2-7	TRBV5-5	.	.	CASSGWGDYEQYF	TGTGCCAGCAGCGGCTGGGGGGACTACGAGCAGTACTTC
TRBJ2-7	TRBV7-9	.	.	CASSLGAGTSYEQYF	TGTGCCAGCAGCTTAGGGGCCGGTACCTCCTACGAGCAGTACTTC
TRBJ1-1	TRBV6-1	few	.	CASSVGHMNTEAFF	TGTGCCAGCAGTGTGGGACACATGAACACTGAAGCTTTCTTT
TRBJ2-7	TRBV4-1	.	TRBD1	CASSQDLNRDRGSEQYF	TGCGCCAGCAGCCAAGATCTTAACCGGGACAGGGGTTCCGAGCAGTACTTC
TRBJ2-2	TRBV15	.	TRBD2	CATRTSGISTGTGELFF	TGTGCCACCCGGACTAGCGGGATAAGTACGGGCACCGGGGAGCTGTTTTTT
TRBJ2-1	TRBV6-1	.	.	CASILNEQFF	TGTGCCAGCATTCTTAATGAGCAGTTCTTC
TRBJ2-7	TRBV28	.	.	CASSPRGYEQYF	TGTGCCAGCAGCCCTAGGGGTTACGAGCAGTACTTC
TRBJ2-1	TRBV7-3	once	.	CASSQTGSSYNEQFF	TGTGCCAGCAGCCAAACGGGAAGCTCCTACAATGAGCAGTTCTTC
TRBJ1-1	TRBV7-6	.	TRBD1	CASSSGQGNTEAFF	TGTGCCAGCAGCTCGGGACAGGGGAACACTGAAGCTTTCTTT
TRBJ1-1	TRBV5-1	few	.	CASSLRQDGNEAFF	TGCGCCAGCAGCTTAAGACAGGACGGCAATGAAGCTTTCTTT
TRBJ1-1	TRBV7-3	once	.	CASSLTLDSEAFF	TGTGCCAGCAGCTTAACACTTGACAGTGAAGCTTTCTTT
TRBJ1-6	TRBV5-1	.	TRBD1	CASSTTGVGNSPLHF	TGCGCCAGCAGCACGACAGGGGTAGGAAATTCACCCCTCCACTTT
TRBJ1-2	TRBV29-1	.	.	CSVTGGRGDYGYTF	TGCAGCGTGACCGGCGGGCGGGGGGACTATGGCTACACCTTC
TRBJ1-4	TRBV7-9	.	.	CASRPGGGGEKLFF	TGTGCCAGCCGGCCAGGAGGGGGGGGTGAAAAACTGTTTTTT